Below are 20 T cell receptor beta chains sequenced from a single sample in a study of blood T cell repertoires in COVID-19. Sequenced by immunoSEQ multiplex PCR; TCRdb stores in-frame clones only, minus some. The repertoire consists of about 400,000 clones, with roughly 90% occurring once and the leading ten covering roughly 2%. Material for sequencing was PBMCs or T cells enriched from blood (not recorded which). All receptors derive from a middle-aged woman with acute COVID-19.

The chain has TRBV9 and TRBJ2-3; 12 nucleotides match TRBD2. V dropped 2 bases and J dropped 2; count of bases not matched to a gene: 6. CDR3 length: 17 amino acids. Germline lookup yields CDR1 SGDLS and CDR2 YYNGEE. The CDR3 reads CASSVSSGGGNTDTQYF. DNA of the CDR3: TGTGCCAGCAGCGTCTCTAGCGGGGGGGGTAACACAGATACGCAGTATTTT.

This clone was seen at least ten times. The chain combines TRBV15 with TRBJ2-2; 7 nucleotides match TRBD2. Germline CDR1 and CDR2: LNHNV and YYDKDF (reference sequence). The CDR3 has 14 amino acids. V lost 4 bases, J lost 8 bases, and 7 bases stayed unmatched. CDR3 residues: CATSNLSGAGELFF. The CDR3 bases are TGTGCCACCAGCAACCTCAGCGGGGCAGGGGAGCTGTTTTTT.

This sequence joins TRBV18 and TRBJ1-1; 9 nucleotides line up with TRBD1. The trim removed 6 bases at V and 7 bases at J, leaving 9 bases unmatched. The CDR3 runs 14 residues. Germline V gives CDR1 KGHSH, CDR2 LQKENI. The CDR3 DNA reads as TGTGCCAGCTCTCCAGGGACAGGGCGTAATGAAGCTTTCTTT. As protein: CASSPGTGRNEAFF.

This rearrangement joins TRBV7-9 to TRBJ1-1; possible D gene TRBD1, 6 bases. Germline CDR1 and CDR2: SEHNR and FQNEAQ (reference sequence). This CDR3 has 14 residues. V gave up 3 bases and J gave up 8 bases, with 16 bases separating them. The CDR3 nucleotides are TGTGCCAGCAGCTTGACATTTGGACAGACGGAAGCTTTCTTT. Protein: CASSLTFGQTEAFF.

The V and J genes are TRBV30 and TRBJ2-7; 7 bases fit TRBD2. V shed 0 bases and J 3 bases; nucleotides not matched to a gene: 2. The CDR3 has 13 amino acids. The germline V gene encodes CDR1 GTSNPN and CDR2 SVGIG (reference sequence). Written as DNA, the CDR3 is TGTGCCTGGAGTGTAAGCGGGAACTACGAGCAGTACTTC. It yields the protein CAWSVSGNYEQYF.

This clone was counted a single time. The rearrangement joins TRBV5-4 to TRBJ2-7; 7 bases align to TRBD1. Germline CDR1 SGHNT, CDR2 YYREEE (reference sequence). J was trimmed by 7 bases and V by 4 bases; bases with no gene match: 14. The length of the CDR3 is 15 residues. CDR3: CASSLGQVPLREQYF. Written as DNA, the CDR3 is TGTGCCAGCAGCCTCGGACAGGTCCCGTTGAGGGAGCAGTACTTC.

V gene TRBV5-6 combines with J gene TRBJ2-5, with unresolved D. Looked up from germline, CDR1 is SGHDT and CDR2 is YYEEEE. Trimming cost V 2 bases and J 1 base, with 9 bases left between them. The CDR3 contains 14 residues. CDR3 sequence reads: CASSLWATQETQYF. CDR3 sequence (DNA): TGTGCCAGCAGCTTATGGGCCACCCAAGAGACCCAGTACTTC.

The chain employs TRBV5-1 and TRBJ2-1, with D possibly matching TRBD1 (6 bases). The CDR3 is 13 amino acids. Trimming pared 0 bases from V and 5 bases from J, leaving 6 bases between. CDR1 and CDR2 (germline): SGHRS, YFSETQ. CDR3 sequence reads: CASSLGGHNEQFF. For the CDR3, the DNA is TGCGCCAGCAGCTTGGGGGGGCACAATGAGCAGTTCTTC. Complete variable domain (other parts from reference TRBV5-1 and TRBJ2-1): KAGVTQTPRYLIKTRGQQVTLSCSPISGHRSVSWYQQTPGQGLQFLFEYFSETQRNKGNFPGRFSGRQFSNSRSEMNVSTLELGDSALYLCASSLGGHNEQFFGPGTRLTVL.

The chain recombines TRBV3-1 (or the pseudogene TRBV3-2) with TRBJ2-5, with TRBD2 identical over 9 bases. The CDR3 is 17 amino acids. The J segment lost 5 bases and the V segment lost 1 base, leaving 11 bases of the junction unmatched. Germline-derived CDR1 and CDR2 are LGHDT and YNNKEL (reference sequence). In nucleotides, the CDR3 is TGTGCCAGCAGCCAAGTTGGCGGGGGGGCTGCGTTGGAGACCCAGTACTTC. Encoded protein: CASSQVGGGAALETQYF.

The chain is built from TRBV3-1 (or the pseudogene TRBV3-2) and TRBJ1-4; D is ambiguous. Trimming removed 1 base at V and 10 bases at J, with 10 bases between. Germline CDR1 is LGHDT and CDR2 is YNNKEL (reference sequence). The CDR3 is made up of 13 amino acids. CDR3 coding DNA: TGTGCCAGCAGCCAAGGTGAAGTTAGAAAACTGTTTTTT. Residues: CASSQGEVRKLFF.

The gene calls are TRBV3-1 (or the pseudogene TRBV3-2) and TRBJ2-1; D unresolved. Trimming removed 5 bases from V and 9 bases from J, with 11 bases in between. Germline V gene lookup returns CDR1 LGHDT and CDR2 YNNKEL (reference sequence). The CDR3 has 12 amino acids. CDR3 DNA: TGTGCCAGCAGCTTTACCGGCGGTGAGCAGTTCTTC. It yields the protein CASSFTGGEQFF.

The CDR3 coding sequence is TGCAGCTGCCTGGGCGGGGGGTTGGATATTCTAGCCAAAAACATTCAGTACTTC. Protein product: CSCLGGGLDILAKNIQYF. The rearrangement uses TRBV29-1 and TRBJ2-4; 8 bases fit TRBD2. There are 18 residues in the CDR3. V trimming: 8 bases; J trimming: 0 bases; junction bases outside the gene matches: 18. CDR1 is SQVTM and CDR2 is ANQGSEA in the germline V gene.

The V and J genes are TRBV6-5 and TRBJ2-3; 8 bases fit TRBD1. This CDR3 contains 15 residues. CDR1 is MNHEY and CDR2 is SVGAGI in the germline V gene. After removal of 6 bases from V and 5 bases from J, the junction contained 10 bases not matched to a gene. DNA of the CDR3: TGTGCCAGCAGCCTCCCCGGACAGGGAGGAGATACGCAGTATTTT. Its protein product is CASSLPGQGGDTQYF.

V is TRBV6-1 and J is TRBJ2-7; TRBD2 matches at 8 bases. The CDR3 length is 16 residues. CDR1 and CDR2 from the germline V gene are MNHNS and SASEGT. V was pared by 4 bases and J by 4 bases, with 12 bases of the junction left unmatched. The CDR3 spells CASSGQLVAGGYEQYF. The CDR3 nucleotides are TGTGCCAGCAGTGGACAATTGGTCGCGGGAGGATACGAGCAGTACTTC.

The chain is built from TRBV11-2 and TRBJ2-7, with D possibly being TRBD2 (5 bases). V lost 3 bases and J lost 7, with 10 bases in between. The CDR3 spans 12 residues. CDR1 SGHAT and CDR2 FQNNGV come from the germline V gene. The CDR3 region is CASSFGSAEQYF. In nucleotides, the CDR3 is TGTGCCAGCAGCTTCGGTAGCGCAGAGCAGTACTTC.

This chain uses TRBV23-1 with TRBJ1-6; D is ambiguous. TRBV23-1 is assigned to the ORF class and has an uncertain function. V lost 3 bases to trimming and J lost 14 bases, with 17 bases between them. The CDR3 is made up of 14 amino acids. The CDR3 DNA is TGCGCCAGCAGTCACCCCCTTATCCTCCAGGCCCTCCACTTT. Translation: CASSHPLILQALHF.

This clone was picked up one time. The chain has TRBV5-6 and TRBJ1-3; unclear D gene. The ends were cut back, 0 bases at V and 4 bases at J, with 14 bases in the middle. Germline loops: CDR1 SGHDT, CDR2 YYEEEE. CDR3 length: 16 residues. For the CDR3, the DNA is TGTGCCAGCAGCTTGGGCCTACAGCGGTGGGGAAACACCATATATTTT. Translation gives CASSLGLQRWGNTIYF.

The V gene is TRBV5-1, the J gene TRBJ2-3; tentative D call: TRBD2 (6 bases). The CDR3 loop spans 15 amino acids. Germline assignment: CDR1 SGHRS and CDR2 YFSETQ. Trimming pared 0 bases from V and 4 bases from J, leaving 12 bases between. The DNA of the CDR3 is TGCGCCAGCAGCTTGGCCGGGACTTGGGCAGATACGCAGTATTTT. Amino acid sequence: CASSLAGTWADTQYF.

V and J are TRBV6-4 and TRBJ1-3; D may be TRBD1 (6 bases). The CDR3 is 18 residues long. Germline lookup yields CDR1 MRHNA and CDR2 SNTAGT. Trimming removed 2 bases at V and 0 bases at J, with 17 bases between. This chain's CDR3 is CASSDASRGHPSGNTIYF. The CDR3 coding sequence is TGTGCCAGCAGTGACGCCTCACGGGGACACCCCTCTGGAAACACCATATATTTT.

The V gene is TRBV5-1, the J gene TRBJ1-2, with D hard to call. Trimming stripped 1 base from V and 4 bases from J, with 5 bases between. Germline V CDR1 and CDR2: SGHRS, YFSETQ. This CDR3 is 12 amino acids long. The CDR3 reads CASSLYSYGYTF. In DNA form, the CDR3 reads TGCGCCAGCAGCTTGTACAGCTATGGCTACACCTTC.